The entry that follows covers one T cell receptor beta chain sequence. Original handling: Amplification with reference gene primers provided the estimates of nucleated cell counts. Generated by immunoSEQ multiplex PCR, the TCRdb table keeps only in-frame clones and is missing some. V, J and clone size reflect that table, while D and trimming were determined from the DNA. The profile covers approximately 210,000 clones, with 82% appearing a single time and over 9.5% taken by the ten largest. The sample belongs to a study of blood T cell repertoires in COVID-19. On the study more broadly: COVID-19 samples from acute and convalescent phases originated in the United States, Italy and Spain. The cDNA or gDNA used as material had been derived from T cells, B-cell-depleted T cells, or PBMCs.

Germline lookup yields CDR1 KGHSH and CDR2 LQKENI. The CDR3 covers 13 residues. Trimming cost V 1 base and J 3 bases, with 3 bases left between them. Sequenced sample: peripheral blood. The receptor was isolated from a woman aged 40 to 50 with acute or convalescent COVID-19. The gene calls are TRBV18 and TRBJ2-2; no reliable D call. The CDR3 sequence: CASSPRHTGELFF. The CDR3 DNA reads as TGTGCCAGCTCACCACGGCACACCGGGGAGCTGTTTTTT.